In its sample, the clone carrying this TCR beta chain was seen many times. Its antigen is not known. As to time point: blood at routine non-recurrence follow-up after resection. From the 5' RACE reads, TCRdb called clonotypes with MiXCR, one entry per CDR3 protein. Of fewer than 45,000 distinct CDR3 sequences listed, more than 9% were seen once; the top ten hold 17%. The sample is drawn from a study of spatial heterogeneity in lung cancer. About the research overall: About 26 months after resection was the median timing of the follow-up PBMC samples, which were sequenced when available. A unique TCR and UMI combination showed up more than ten times in raw reads, on average.

General study results and limits: Relative to follow-up, resection was when ubiquitous expanded tumor TCRs appeared more in blood.

Germline CDR1 is SGHTA and CDR2 is FQGTGA. V dropped 2 bases and J dropped 3 bases, with 10 bases sitting between them. The CDR3 loop spans 15 amino acids. This TCR came from a female donor with early-stage non-small cell lung cancer. The material sequenced was PBMCs, taken at follow-up. The chain joins TRBV7-3 to TRBJ2-2; weak D call: TRBD2 (5 bases). Here the CDR3 DNA reads TGTGCCAGCAGCTTAGTCCACGGGGACACCGGGGAGCTGTTTTTT. Translating it yields CASSLVHGDTGELFF.